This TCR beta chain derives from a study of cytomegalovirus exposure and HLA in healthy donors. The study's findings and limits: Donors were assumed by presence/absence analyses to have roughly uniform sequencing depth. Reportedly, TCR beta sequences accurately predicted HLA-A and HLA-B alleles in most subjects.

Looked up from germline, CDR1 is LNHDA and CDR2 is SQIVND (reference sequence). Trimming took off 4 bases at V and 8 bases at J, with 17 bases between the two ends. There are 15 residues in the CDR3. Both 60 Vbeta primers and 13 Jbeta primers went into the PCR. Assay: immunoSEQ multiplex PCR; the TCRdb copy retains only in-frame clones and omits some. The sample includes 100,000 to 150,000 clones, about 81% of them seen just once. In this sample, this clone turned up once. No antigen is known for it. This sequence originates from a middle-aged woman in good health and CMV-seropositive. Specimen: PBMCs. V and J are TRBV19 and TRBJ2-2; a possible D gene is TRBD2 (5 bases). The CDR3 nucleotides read TGTGCCAGTAGTAAATGGACTCCCCAAGGGGGGGAGCTGTTTTTT. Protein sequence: CASSKWTPQGGELFF.